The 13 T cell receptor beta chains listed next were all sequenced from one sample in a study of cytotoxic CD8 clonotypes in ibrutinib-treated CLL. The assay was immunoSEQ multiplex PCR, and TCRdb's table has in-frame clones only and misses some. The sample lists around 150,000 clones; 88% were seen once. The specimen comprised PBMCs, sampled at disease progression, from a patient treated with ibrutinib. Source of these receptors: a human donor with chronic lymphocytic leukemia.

CDR3 DNA sequence: TGTGCCAGCAGCTCAAGGATGACAGACCACTATGGCTACACCTTC. Translated: CASSSRMTDHYGYTF. The chain joins TRBV7-2 to TRBJ1-2; a possible D gene is TRBD1 (5 bases). Germline loops: CDR1 SGHTA, CDR2 FQGNSA. V lost 4 bases to trimming and J lost 3 bases, with 15 bases between them. The CDR3 runs 15 residues.

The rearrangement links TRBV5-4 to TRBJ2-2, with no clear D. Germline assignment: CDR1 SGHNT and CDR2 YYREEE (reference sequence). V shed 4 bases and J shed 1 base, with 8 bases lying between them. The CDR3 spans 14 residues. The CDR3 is CASSQVWNTGELFF. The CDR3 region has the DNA TGTGCCAGCAGCCAAGTATGGAACACCGGGGAGCTGTTTTTT.

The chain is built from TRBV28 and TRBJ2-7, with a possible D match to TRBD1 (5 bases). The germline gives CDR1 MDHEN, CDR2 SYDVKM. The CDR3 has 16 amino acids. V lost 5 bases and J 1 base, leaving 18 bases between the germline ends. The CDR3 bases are TGTGCCAGCAGTGGAGCAGGGCTTCTTGGGTCCTACGAGCAGTACTTC. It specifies CASSGAGLLGSYEQYF. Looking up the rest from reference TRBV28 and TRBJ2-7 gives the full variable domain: DVKVTQSSRYLVKRTGEKVFLECVQDMDHENMFWYRQDPGLGLRLIYFSYDVKMKEKGDIPEGYSVSREKKERFSLILESASTNQTSMYLCASSGAGLLGSYEQYFGPGTRLTVT.

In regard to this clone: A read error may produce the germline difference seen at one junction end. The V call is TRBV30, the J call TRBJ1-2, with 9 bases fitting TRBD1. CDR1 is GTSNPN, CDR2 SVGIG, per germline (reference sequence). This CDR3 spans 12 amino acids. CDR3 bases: TGTGCCTGGAACCGGGACAGGGTGACCTACGACTTC. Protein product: CAWNRDRVTYDF.

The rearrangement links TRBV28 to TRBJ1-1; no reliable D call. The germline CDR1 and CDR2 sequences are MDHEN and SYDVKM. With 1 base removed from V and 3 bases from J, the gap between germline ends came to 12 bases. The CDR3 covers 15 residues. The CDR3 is CASSLSPWEDTEAFF. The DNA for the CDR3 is TGTGCCAGCAGTTTATCTCCCTGGGAGGACACTGAAGCTTTCTTT.

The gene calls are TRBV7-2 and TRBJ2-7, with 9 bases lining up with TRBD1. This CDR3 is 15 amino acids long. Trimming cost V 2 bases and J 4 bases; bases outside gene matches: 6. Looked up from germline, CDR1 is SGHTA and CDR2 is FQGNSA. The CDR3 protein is CASSLLIDRGYEQYF. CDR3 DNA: TGTGCCAGCAGCTTATTGATTGACAGGGGGTACGAGCAGTACTTC.

This CDR3 is CASSLGWEGAGTDTQYF. The DNA for the CDR3 is TGTGCCAGCAGCCTCGGCTGGGAGGGTGCTGGAACAGATACGCAGTATTTT. This chain links TRBV11-2 with TRBJ2-3; 7 bases are shared with TRBD2. The trim removed 5 bases at V and 3 bases at J, leaving 14 bases unmatched. This CDR3 comprises 17 residues. Germline CDR1 is SGHAT and CDR2 is FQNNGV.

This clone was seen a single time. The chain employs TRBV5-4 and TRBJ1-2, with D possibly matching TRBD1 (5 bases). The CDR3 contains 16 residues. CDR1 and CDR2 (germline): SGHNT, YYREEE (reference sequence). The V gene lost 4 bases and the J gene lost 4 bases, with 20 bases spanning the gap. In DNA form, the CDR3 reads TGTGCCAGCAGCGGGTCATCAAGCGGGGGGAGCTATGGCTACACCTTC. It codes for CASSGSSSGGSYGYTF.

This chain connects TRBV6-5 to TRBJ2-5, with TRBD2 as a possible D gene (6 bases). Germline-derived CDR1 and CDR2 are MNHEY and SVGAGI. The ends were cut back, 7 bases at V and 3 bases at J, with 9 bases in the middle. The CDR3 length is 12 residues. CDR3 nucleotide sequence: TGTGCCAGCAAGGGCGGGAAAGAGACCCAGTACTTC. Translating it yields CASKGGKETQYF.

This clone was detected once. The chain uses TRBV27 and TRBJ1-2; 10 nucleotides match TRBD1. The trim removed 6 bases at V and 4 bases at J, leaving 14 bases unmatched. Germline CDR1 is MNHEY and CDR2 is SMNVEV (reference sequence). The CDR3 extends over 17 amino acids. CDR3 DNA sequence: TGTGCCAGCAGCGCGGGCGACAGGGGGCGCGGTCCCTATGGCTACACCTTC. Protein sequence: CASSAGDRGRGPYGYTF.

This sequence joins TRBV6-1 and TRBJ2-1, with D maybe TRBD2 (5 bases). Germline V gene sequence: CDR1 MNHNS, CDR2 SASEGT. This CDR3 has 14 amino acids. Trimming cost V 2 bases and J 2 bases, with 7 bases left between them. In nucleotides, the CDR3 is TGTGCCAGCAGTGAAAGCGGAGCCTACAATGAGCAGTTCTTC. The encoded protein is CASSESGAYNEQFF.

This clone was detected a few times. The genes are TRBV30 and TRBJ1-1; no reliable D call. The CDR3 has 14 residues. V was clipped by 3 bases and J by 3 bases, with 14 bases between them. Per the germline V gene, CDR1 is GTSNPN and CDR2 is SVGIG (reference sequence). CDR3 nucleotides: TGTGCCTGGAGGCGCCCGGGTTGGGACACTGAAGCTTTCTTT. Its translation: CAWRRPGWDTEAFF.

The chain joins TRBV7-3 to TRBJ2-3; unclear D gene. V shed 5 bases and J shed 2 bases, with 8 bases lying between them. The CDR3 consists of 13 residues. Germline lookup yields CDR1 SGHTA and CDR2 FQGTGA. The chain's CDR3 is CASSRAPTDTQYF. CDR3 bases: TGTGCCAGCAGCCGGGCTCCCACAGATACGCAGTATTTT.